This T cell receptor (beta chain) stems from a study of tumor-infiltrating lymphocytes in glioblastoma multiforme. Study-wide points: Detected clone frequencies may not reflect cell counts, being RNA-based. TCR plus mutation findings rest on a single glioblastoma patient. No surface-marker sorting into functional T cell subtypes was done.

Three nested ARM-PCR rounds with V-beta and C-beta primers built TCRB libraries. Unique molecular identifiers were not described for the libraries. TCRdb reprocessed the multiplex PCR reads via MiXCR and lists one record per CDR3 protein. The table lists about 9,600 distinct CDR3 sequences, about 72% of them singletons. Remarks on this clonotype: Its antigen is still unknown.

V gave up 2 bases and J gave up 6 bases, with 5 bases separating them. The CDR3 is 12 residues long. Germline CDR1 and CDR2: MDHEN and SYDVKM. The TCR sequence derives from a male donor with glioblastoma. The chain combines TRBV28 with TRBJ1-5; D ambiguous. The source material was brain tumor tissue. CDR3 sequence reads: CASSLGFQPQHF. The CDR3 nucleotides are TGTGCCAGCAGTTTAGGGTTTCAGCCCCAGCATTTT.